This TCR beta chain was recorded in a study of blood T cell repertoires in COVID-19. Across the whole study: The United States, Italy and Spain provided the acute and convalescent COVID-19 samples. The analysed material was cDNA or gDNA that came from T cells, B-cell-depleted T cells, or PBMCs.

The CDR3 runs 16 residues. Germline CDR1 and CDR2: LGHNT and FRNRAP. V was shortened by 7 bases and J by 4 bases, with 20 bases between the two germline ends. In the authors' workflow: Amplified reference gene primers provided the basis for estimating nucleated cell counts. Libraries were prepared by immunoSEQ multiplex PCR; TCRdb keeps only in-frame clonotypes and omits some of them. Clonal size and the V and J genes are those of that table, whereas D and trimming came from the DNA. Found here are 220,000 or so clones, 75% to 85% of them singletons; the top ten hold roughly 8%. This TCR derives from a woman of 80 years or more with COVID-19, enrolled during active disease. This chain connects TRBV12-5 to TRBJ2-1; TRBD2 is a possible D gene (6 bases). Sequencing was carried out using peripheral blood. CDR3 residues: CASAPPSDYLYNEQFF. The CDR3 DNA reads as TGTGCTAGTGCCCCCCCGTCGGACTACCTGTACAATGAGCAGTTCTTC. The whole variable domain, remainder taken from reference TRBV12-5 and TRBJ2-1, is DARVTQTPRHKVTEMGQEVTMRCQPILGHNTVFWYRQTMMQGLELLAYFRNRAPLDDSGMPKDRFSAEMPDATLATLKIQPSEPRDSAVYFCASAPPSDYLYNEQFFGPGTRLTVL.